Below, one T cell receptor (beta chain) is given with its context. The antigen is unknown. In germline, CDR1 is LNHDA, CDR2 SQIVND (reference sequence). After removal of 4 bases from V and 2 bases from J, the junction contained 2 bases not matched to a gene. The CDR3 totals 14 residues. These data come from a study of cytomegalovirus exposure and HLA in healthy donors. Broader study findings: Some public TCRs appeared in many individuals, while most sequences were rare. A few CMV-associated chains were confirmed in vitro to be specific for CMV antigens. Altogether, 170 or so TCR beta chains were recorded as cytomegalovirus-associated. Looking again later, the authors saw that most CMV-associated TCR beta chains seemed HLA-restricted.

The PCR made use of 60 Vbeta and 13 Jbeta primers. Clones were read by immunoSEQ multiplex PCR, and TCRdb kept only the in-frame ones, dropping some. The sample totals some 76,000 clones. The genes are TRBV19 and TRBJ1-5; TRBD1 matches 7 bases. The source of this sequence is a female donor in good health and CMV-seropositive. Input material: PBMCs. CDR3 protein: CASSNTGGNQPQHF. CDR3 coding DNA: TGTGCCAGTAGTAATACAGGGGGCAATCAGCCCCAGCATTTT.